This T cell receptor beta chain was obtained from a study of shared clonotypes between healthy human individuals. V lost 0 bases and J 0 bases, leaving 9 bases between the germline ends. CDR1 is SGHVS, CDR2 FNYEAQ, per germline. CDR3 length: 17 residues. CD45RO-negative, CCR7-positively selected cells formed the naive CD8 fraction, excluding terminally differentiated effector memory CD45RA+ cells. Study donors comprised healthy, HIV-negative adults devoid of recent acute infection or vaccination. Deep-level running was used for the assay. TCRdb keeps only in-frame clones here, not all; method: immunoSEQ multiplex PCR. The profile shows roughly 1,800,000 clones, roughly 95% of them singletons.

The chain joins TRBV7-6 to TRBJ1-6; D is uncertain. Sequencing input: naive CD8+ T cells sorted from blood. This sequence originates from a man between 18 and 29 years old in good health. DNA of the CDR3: TGTGCCAGCAGCTTAGCGCTATACCCCTCCTATAATTCACCCCTCCACTTT. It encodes CASSLALYPSYNSPLHF. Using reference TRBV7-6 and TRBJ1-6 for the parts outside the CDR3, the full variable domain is GAGVSQSPRYKVTKRGQDVALRCDPISGHVSLYWYRQALGQGPEFLTYFNYEAQQDKSGLPNDRFSAERPEGSISTLTIQRTEQRDSAMYRCASSLALYPSYNSPLHFGNGTRLTVT.